These 26 T cell receptor beta chains were sequenced from one sample in a study of shared clonotypes between healthy human individuals. Using immunoSEQ multiplex PCR, the repertoire was profiled, and TCRdb retains in-frame clones only, with some absent. In the table there are around 640,000 clones, approximately 96% of which are singletons. The naive CD8 fraction comprised CD45RO-negative cells positively selected for CCR7 and excluded terminally differentiated effector memory CD45RA+ cells. The specimen was naive CD8+ T cells sorted from blood. Source of these receptors: a woman in her twenties or thirties in good health.

The chain combines TRBV27 with TRBJ2-1; maybe TRBD1 (6 bases). The CDR3 runs 12 residues. Trimming stripped 7 bases from V and 5 bases from J, with 9 bases between. The germline gives CDR1 MNHEY, CDR2 SMNVEV (reference sequence). CDR3 sequence reads: CASNTGNNEQFF. The CDR3 DNA follows: TGTGCCAGCAACACAGGGAACAATGAGCAGTTCTTC.

The rearrangement links TRBV28 to TRBJ2-3, with 7 bases aligning to TRBD2. The V and J ends lost 5 bases and 2 bases, in that order; junction bases with no gene match: 13. The CDR3 spans 17 residues. CDR1 and CDR2 from the germline V gene are MDHEN and SYDVKM. The CDR3 is CASSITSVAGITDTQYF. The CDR3 DNA reads TGTGCCAGCAGTATCACTAGCGTCGCGGGGATCACAGATACGCAGTATTTT.

The chain recombines TRBV7-9 with TRBJ2-1; TRBD2 agrees at 7 bases. There are 18 residues in the CDR3. CDR1 SEHNR and CDR2 FQNEAQ come from the germline V gene (reference sequence). Germline trimming cut 5 bases from V and 3 bases from J; bases unmatched to any gene: 16. The CDR3 coding sequence is TGTGCCAGCAGCCCCCGGGCTGGCGGGAGATTGGGCTACAATGAGCAGTTCTTC. Protein: CASSPRAGGRLGYNEQFF.

This chain joins TRBV5-4 and TRBJ1-1; 7 positions match TRBD1. The CDR3 sequence is 13 residues long. J lost 5 bases, V lost 4 bases, and 5 bases had no gene match. Germline CDR1 SGHNT, CDR2 YYREEE (reference sequence). DNA of the CDR3: TGTGCCAGCAGCCGAACAGGGGAAACTGAAGCTTTCTTT. This gives the protein CASSRTGETEAFF.

The genes are TRBV29-1 and TRBJ2-7; D is ambiguous. The CDR3 contains 12 residues. The V gene lost 5 bases and the J gene lost 6 bases, with 14 bases spanning the gap. Germline values: CDR1 SQVTM, CDR2 ANQGSEA. Here the CDR3 reads CSVQGQFGEQYF. CDR3 DNA: TGCAGCGTTCAAGGCCAGTTTGGCGAGCAGTACTTC.

The chain links TRBV28 to TRBJ2-2, with unresolved D. Germline CDR1 MDHEN, CDR2 SYDVKM. This CDR3 has 16 residues. The V end lost 5 bases, the J end lost 3 bases, and 16 bases lay between the germline ends. The CDR3 nucleotides read TGTGCCAGCAGTAAACCGAACACCCGGGACACCGGGGAGCTGTTTTTT. Its translation: CASSKPNTRDTGELFF.

The gene calls are TRBV5-6 and TRBJ2-2, with D maybe TRBD2 (7 bases). Trimming pared 4 bases from V and 1 base from J, leaving 17 bases between. CDR1 is SGHDT and CDR2 is YYEEEE in the germline V gene. The CDR3 covers 17 residues. The CDR3 region has the DNA TGTGCCAGCAGCCTCGGCGGGGGACATAAGAACACCGGGGAGCTGTTTTTT. Translating gives CASSLGGGHKNTGELFF. Drawing the rest from reference TRBV5-6 and TRBJ2-2, the complete variable domain is DAGVTQSPTHLIKTRGQQVTLRCSPKSGHDTVSWYQQALGQGPQFIFQYYEEEERQRGNFPDRFSGHQFPNYSSELNVNALLLGDSALYLCASSLGGGHKNTGELFFGEGSRLTVL.

This chain connects TRBV6-1 to TRBJ2-7; the match to TRBD1 covers 8 bases. The V gene's germline CDR1 is MNHNS and CDR2 SASEGT. The CDR3 extends over 19 amino acids. Losses at the gene ends were 0 bases for V and 3 bases for J; bases not matched to a gene: 16. The CDR3 DNA sequence: TGTGCCAGCAGTGAAGCGACGACAGGGGTAGGGGGTGGCTACTACGAGCAGTACTTC. Translating it yields CASSEATTGVGGGYYEQYF.

The genes are TRBV19 and TRBJ2-7, with D unresolved. V was shortened by 4 bases and J by 5 bases, with 12 bases between the two germline ends. The CDR3 has 13 amino acids. Germline CDR1 reads LNHDA; CDR2 reads SQIVND (reference sequence). The CDR3 protein is CASSTRIRDEQYF. As DNA, the CDR3 is TGTGCCAGTAGTACCCGGATCCGGGACGAGCAGTACTTC.

This chain connects TRBV28 to TRBJ2-3, with a weak D call TRBD2 (6 bases). This CDR3 is built from 14 residues. The V gene's germline CDR1 is MDHEN and CDR2 SYDVKM. V was trimmed by 3 bases and J by 5 bases, leaving 12 bases between them. The CDR3 protein is CASSFSGSGDTQYF. Written as DNA, the CDR3 is TGTGCCAGCAGTTTTTCCGGGAGTGGAGATACGCAGTATTTT.

The J gene is TRBJ2-5, the V gene TRBV2; D is possibly TRBD2 (6 bases). Germline assignment: CDR1 SNHLY and CDR2 FYNNEI. V was shortened by 0 bases and J by 7 bases, with 15 bases between the two germline ends. The CDR3 runs 15 residues. The CDR3 protein is CASSEALADGGTQYF. DNA of the CDR3: TGTGCCAGCAGTGAAGCGCTGGCCGACGGGGGGACCCAGTACTTC. Based on the CDR3 plus reference TRBV2 and TRBJ2-5, the full variable domain is EPEVTQTPSHQVTQMGQEVILRCVPISNHLYFYWYRQILGQKVEFLVSFYNNEISEKSEIFDDQFSVERPDGSNFTLKIRSTKLEDSAMYFCASSEALADGGTQYFGPGTRLLVL.

V gene TRBV7-9 combines with J gene TRBJ2-7; D is perhaps TRBD1 (5 bases). The V end was cut by 4 bases, the J end by 6 bases, with 13 bases between. Germline CDR1 and CDR2: SEHNR and FQNEAQ (reference sequence). The CDR3 is 13 amino acids. The CDR3 is CASSSTALLEQYF. The CDR3 bases are TGTGCCAGCAGCTCGACAGCCCTGCTCGAGCAGTACTTC.

This clone came up once. V gene TRBV7-3 combines with J gene TRBJ2-1; perhaps TRBD1 as D (6 bases). The CDR3 sequence is 15 residues long. Trimming took off 2 bases at V and 3 bases at J, with 11 bases between the two ends. CDR1 and CDR2 (germline): SGHTA, FQGTGA. In DNA, the CDR3 is TGTGCCAGCAGCTTAGGTGGGGGCGGCTACAATGAGCAGTTCTTC. Translating it yields CASSLGGGGYNEQFF.

V gene TRBV9 combines with J gene TRBJ1-1; D might be TRBD1 (6 bases). CDR1 is SGDLS, CDR2 YYNGEE, per germline. The CDR3 has 14 amino acids. V was clipped by 4 bases and J by 5 bases, with 15 bases between them. The CDR3 here is CASSKGGRETEAFF. CDR3 bases: TGTGCCAGCAGCAAAGGGGGTAGGGAAACTGAAGCTTTCTTT.

V is TRBV28 and J is TRBJ2-5; D not resolved. The V end was cut by 7 bases, the J end by 3 bases, with 24 bases between. Germline CDR1 and CDR2: MDHEN and SYDVKM. The CDR3 totals 17 residues. CDR3: CASTDGPFRVGEETQYF. The CDR3, as DNA: TGTGCCAGCACTGATGGTCCGTTTCGTGTCGGAGAAGAGACCCAGTACTTC.

The rearrangement uses TRBV20-1 and TRBJ2-7; D gene uncertain. The CDR3 sequence is 11 residues long. Germline V gene data show CDR1 as DFQATT and CDR2 as SNEGSKA (reference sequence). The ends were cut back, 6 bases at V and 3 bases at J, with 9 bases in the middle. This CDR3 is CSASLSYEQYF. For the CDR3, the DNA is TGCAGTGCCAGCTTGAGCTACGAGCAGTACTTC.

The CDR3 region has the DNA TGTGCCAGCAGCATACGACAGGGTCAGGGGCCGCGAGAGACCCAGTACTTC. Residues: CASSIRQGQGPRETQYF. The chain couples TRBV13 to TRBJ2-5; 7 bases map to TRBD1. The trim removed 5 bases at V and 4 bases at J, leaving 16 bases unmatched. Germline CDR1 is PRHDT and CDR2 is FYEKMQ (reference sequence). The CDR3 spans 17 residues. The variable domain in full, completed from reference TRBV13 and TRBJ2-5, reads AAGVIQSPRHLIKEKRETATLKCYPIPRHDTVYWYQQGPGQDPQFLISFYEKMQSDKGSIPDRFSAQQFSDYHSELNMSSLELGDSALYFCASSIRQGQGPRETQYFGPGTRLLVL.

This chain links TRBV28 with TRBJ1-4; TRBD1 aligns across 7 bases. There are 15 residues in the CDR3. The junction had 8 bases not matched to a gene; V was cut back by 6 bases and J by 4 bases. The germline gives CDR1 MDHEN, CDR2 SYDVKM. CDR3 amino acids: CASRVRDRVNEKLFF. CDR3 sequence (DNA): TGTGCCAGCAGGGTCCGGGACAGAGTTAATGAAAAACTGTTTTTT. Supplemented by reference TRBV28 and TRBJ1-4, the full variable domain reads DVKVTQSSRYLVKRTGEKVFLECVQDMDHENMFWYRQDPGLGLRLIYFSYDVKMKEKGDIPEGYSVSREKKERFSLILESASTNQTSMYLCASRVRDRVNEKLFFGSGTQLSVL.

The chain links TRBV2 to TRBJ1-1; D uncertain. V shed 5 bases and J shed 2 bases, with 3 bases lying between them. The CDR3 covers 11 residues. Germline values: CDR1 SNHLY, CDR2 FYNNEI. The CDR3 protein is CASSSNTEAFF. The DNA of the CDR3 is TGTGCCAGCAGTAGCAACACTGAAGCTTTCTTT.

The chain's CDR3 is CASGDKFNYGYTF. The CDR3 DNA reads as TGTGCCAGCGGGGACAAGTTTAACTATGGCTACACCTTC. This chain connects TRBV28 to TRBJ1-2; the D gene is possibly TRBD1 (6 bases). Germline V CDR1 and CDR2: MDHEN, SYDVKM. V gave up 8 bases and J gave up 1 base, with 11 bases separating them. The length of the CDR3 is 13 residues.

Concerning this clone itself: Other DNA sequences from this sample encode an identical CDR3 as well. This rearrangement joins TRBV28 to TRBJ1-5; no definite D call. The V and J ends lost 2 bases and 10 bases respectively, with 6 bases between them. Per the germline V gene, CDR1 is MDHEN and CDR2 is SYDVKM. The CDR3 totals 11 residues. CDR3 bases: TGTGCCAGCAGTTTAGGTGGACCCCAGCATTTT. Translating it yields CASSLGGPQHF.

This clone was detected only once. The chain uses TRBV13 and TRBJ2-5, with D tentatively TRBD1 (5 bases). The end of the DNA is better explained by TRBJ2-7, so the J call may be wrong. From germline, CDR1 is PRHDT and CDR2 FYEKMQ (reference sequence). There are 14 residues in the CDR3. CDR3 region: CASSQSEGEDEQYF. The DNA for the CDR3 is TGTGCCAGCAGCCAATCGGAAGGGGAAGACGAGCAGTACTTC.

The V call is TRBV10-1, the J call TRBJ2-7, with TRBD2 identical over 14 bases. Germline assignment: CDR1 WNHNN and CDR2 SYGVQD (reference sequence). V lost 6 bases, J lost 4 bases, and 11 bases stayed unmatched. The CDR3 loop spans 17 amino acids. CDR3 in DNA: TGCGCCAGCAGCCGAGGACTAGCGGGAGGAAGGGGTTACGAGCAGTACTTC. This encodes CASSRGLAGGRGYEQYF.

This chain joins TRBV11-3 and TRBJ2-4; D not certain. The CDR3 sequence is 18 residues long. With 5 bases removed from V and 0 bases from J, the gap between germline ends came to 20 bases. Germline CDR1 and CDR2: SGHNT and YENEEA. The CDR3 DNA reads as TGTGCCAGCAGCCCTACCCCCCGGCCCGATATAGCCAAAAACATTCAGTACTTC. Its protein is CASSPTPRPDIAKNIQYF.

This chain joins TRBV18 and TRBJ2-3; 12 bases map to TRBD2. J gave up 0 bases and V 3 bases, and 7 bases lay outside the gene matches. This CDR3 region has 18 residues. Germline lookup yields CDR1 KGHSH and CDR2 LQKENI. CDR3 sequence: CASSPNIGLAGSTDTQYF. The CDR3 DNA sequence: TGTGCCAGCTCACCGAACATCGGACTAGCGGGGAGCACAGATACGCAGTATTTT.

The chain is built from TRBV7-8 and TRBJ2-2, with a possible D match to TRBD1 (7 bases). This CDR3 is 16 amino acids long. V gave up 5 bases and J gave up 4 bases, with 17 bases separating them. Germline loops: CDR1 SGHVS, CDR2 FQNEAQ. CDR3 in amino acids: CASSAPAGGSTGELFF. The CDR3 coding sequence is TGTGCCAGCAGCGCCCCGGCAGGGGGGTCCACCGGGGAGCTGTTTTTT.